This T cell receptor beta chain was obtained from a study of OX40 agonist ivuxolimab in advanced cancers. Study-level results: No antigen was identified for the clonally expanded peripheral T cells.

Sequencing used immunoSEQ multiplex PCR; TCRdb keeps in-frame clones, though not all of them. Among some 130,000 clones listed, less than 95% were seen once. Baseline was the first blood sampling point, followed by cycle 4 day 1 and cycle 7 day 1. For this clone: The target antigen is unknown.

The sequence was collected from an adult with an advanced solid tumor such as melanoma, head and neck, liver or kidney cancer. The sequencing used CD4+ or CD8+ T cells sorted from blood, collected in a trial of the OX40 agonist ivuxolimab.

The DNA for the CDR3 is TGTGCCAGCAGCTTAGTAGGGGGGACCCAGTACTTC. Protein sequence: CASSLVGGTQYF. This chain joins TRBV7-3 and TRBJ2-5, with D maybe TRBD1 (6 bases). This CDR3 spans 12 amino acids. CDR1 is SGHTA, CDR2 FQGTGA, per germline. Trimming shortened V by 2 bases and J by 7 bases, and 8 bases separated the two germline ends.